This entry concerns a single T cell receptor (beta chain). There is no known antigen for this receptor. No per-base quality is available; no much larger clone lies one base away. The CDR3 runs 17 residues from the cysteine to the phenylalanine. CDR3 DNA only is kept here, 51 bases in frame from base 1. Taken from the germline V gene, the CDR1 and CDR2 loops are MNHEY and SVGEGT. V gives up 5 bases and J gives up 0 bases, and the segment between their germline ends measures 16 bases. These data come from a study of T cell responses to AZD1222 COVID-19 vaccine (dated by TCRdb to the early 2020s). At the level of the whole study: A total of about 230 trial participants underwent TCR sequencing, of whom some 210 received two doses of AZD1222 and about 25 received two doses of the MenACWY control vaccine. Trial participants were enrolled by age into subgroups of 18-55, 56-69 and 70-plus years, and around 150, 28 and 57 TCR-sequenced participants, respectively, were included in these subgroups. The study at large found these results: Nearly half of unique spike-specific TCRs reportedly recognized epitopes outside regions mutated in the B.1.351 and B.1.1.7 variants. Most participants were white British and females outnumbered males, and the authors suggested that clonal diversity may have been underestimated. Vaccine-associated CD4 TCRs spanned the whole spike protein, with dominant responses in regions 160-218 and 743-854. Spike-specific TCR breadth and depth rose significantly after two AZD1222 doses compared with day 0 and with MenACWY recipients. In the small 56-69-year group, the increase in depth fell short of significance, most likely because of low power. Because no day 14 peak-response samples were available, repertoires were characterized only after the peak T cell response. Conclusions about previously exposed vaccinees are limited because only five or six AZD1222 recipients were SARS-CoV-2 seropositive at baseline.

The CDR3 regions of human TCRbeta chains were subjected to immunosequencing. Concerning the study's data processing: Repertoire TCRs were checked for matches against a reference library of SARS-CoV-2-specific TCRs that had been generated using the MIRA antigen-specificity platform. Breadth meant the fraction of unique TCRs that were SARS-CoV-2-associated, whereas depth meant the fraction of total T cells that were SARS-CoV-2-associated. Using the MIRA data, every spike-specific TCR was mapped to the spike region that the TCR reacted to and assigned to either a CD4 or a CD8 class. Log10-transformed breadth and depth values were compared by one-way ANOVA with Sidak's multiple comparisons tests. This is the immuneACCESS table as TCRdb keeps it, with only in-frame sequences that have V and J called. A part of the clones is gone; compared with another copy, unresolved V genes explain less than half, and the rest is unexplained. D and trimming come from the DNA, and the V and J calls and clone size come from that table. The sample data list approximately 190,000 clones, and approximately 94% of these were observed just once. The ten largest clones take up around 3.6% of the sample.

The time point label for this specimen denotes: about 28 days (+/-7) after the second vaccine dose. The treatment or condition label, as the study defines it: meningococcal conjugate vaccine given as trial control. Samples from vaccinated people were obtained from the UK trials COV001 and COV002, which included a single-blind randomized controlled phase 2/3 trial of AZD1222 (ChAdOx1 nCoV-19) in healthy adults. Trial participant PBMC samples were collected at day 0 and day 28 after the second dose for TCRbeta chain sequencing. This receptor was identified in an adult who received the MenACWY meningococcal vaccine as a control. Sequencing was performed on peripheral blood, taken 28 days after the second dose of the MenACWY control vaccine. The chain is made from TRBV6-2 or TRBV6-3 and TRBJ1-4; TRBD1 is possibly the D segment (5 matching bases). The nucleotides read TGTGCCAGCAGTGCGGGACCGATGGGGCCAACTAATGAAAAACTGTTTTTT. The encoded protein is CASSAGPMGPTNEKLFF.